A selection of T cell receptor beta chains follows, all from one sample in a study of T cells in Graves' hyperthyroidism and ophthalmopathy. MiXCR, run by TCRdb on the multiplex PCR reads, gives a single entry per CDR3 protein. The table shows about 270,000 distinct CDR3 sequences, with about 16% occurring only once. The sample taken for sequencing was blood. These receptor sequences come from a woman between 45 and 65 years old with Graves' hyperthyroidism that later progressed to Graves' ophthalmopathy. CDR3s include the opening cysteine and the closing phenylalanine or tryptophan. The D gene is left open where the match is weak. A row's size may be missing; if present it is once, few, many or a size class.

clone size: -; J gene: TRBJ2-3; V gene: TRBV10-3; D gene: TRBD2; CDR3 protein: CAISAGLASTDTQYF; CDR3 DNA: TGTGCCATCAGTGCTGGACTAGCTAGCACAGATACGCAGTATTTT
clone size: many; J gene: TRBJ1-1; V gene: TRBV28; D gene: TRBD1; CDR3 protein: CASSLLGDRSKAFF; CDR3 DNA: TGTGCCAGCAGTTTATTAGGGGACAGATCTAAAGCTTTCTTT
clone size: many; J gene: TRBJ1-1; V gene: TRBV7-8; D gene: -; CDR3 protein: CASSLVYRRNTEAFF; CDR3 DNA: TGTGCCAGCAGCTTAGTGTATCGCAGGAACACTGAAGCTTTCTTT
clone size: many; J gene: TRBJ2-5; V gene: TRBV7-9; D gene: TRBD1; CDR3 protein: CASSFGTGRETQYF; CDR3 DNA: TGTGCCAGCAGCTTCGGGACAGGCCGGGAGACCCAGTACTTC
clone size: many; J gene: TRBJ2-7; V gene: TRBV2; D gene: -; CDR3 protein: CASSDGTPDLYEQYF; CDR3 DNA: TGTGCCAGCAGCGATGGGACCCCTGACCTATACGAGCAGTACTTC
clone size: medium-sized; J gene: TRBJ1-1; V gene: TRBV18; D gene: TRBD1; CDR3 protein: CASSGQANTEAFF; CDR3 DNA: TGTGCCAGCTCTGGACAGGCGAACACTGAAGCTTTCTTT
clone size: -; J gene: TRBJ2-2; V gene: TRBV28; D gene: -; CDR3 protein: CAVEGGAALNTGELFF; CDR3 DNA: TGTGCCGTAGAAGGGGGAGCGGCCTTGAACACCGGGGAGCTGTTTTTT
clone size: many; J gene: TRBJ1-6; V gene: TRBV5-1; D gene: -; CDR3 protein: CASSLVRAVLGSPLHF; CDR3 DNA: TGCGCCAGCAGCTTGGTCCGGGCAGTGCTGGGTTCACCCCTCCACTTT
clone size: -; J gene: TRBJ1-4; V gene: TRBV6-1; D gene: -; CDR3 protein: CASSPGTRNEKLFF; CDR3 DNA: TGTGCCAGCAGCCCCGGGACCCGTAATGAAAAACTGTTTTTT
clone size: -; J gene: TRBJ1-1; V gene: TRBV11-3; D gene: -; CDR3 protein: CASSLDGMNAEAFF; CDR3 DNA: TGTGCCAGCAGCTTAGACGGTATGAACGCTGAAGCTTTCTTT
clone size: many; J gene: TRBJ1-5; V gene: TRBV18; D gene: -; CDR3 protein: CASSPGGDQPQHF; CDR3 DNA: TGTGCCAGCTCACCCGGGGGGGATCAGCCCCAGCATTTT
clone size: -; J gene: TRBJ2-5; V gene: TRBV29-1; D gene: TRBD1; CDR3 protein: CSGNTGVRETQYF; CDR3 DNA: TGCAGCGGGAACACAGGGGTTCGGGAGACCCAGTACTTC
clone size: -; J gene: TRBJ1-1; V gene: TRBV6-1; D gene: -; CDR3 protein: CASSEGAEQRTEAFF; CDR3 DNA: TGTGCCAGCAGTGAGGGGGCCGAACAGCGGACTGAAGCTTTCTTT
clone size: few; J gene: TRBJ1-4; V gene: TRBV5-1; D gene: TRBD1; CDR3 protein: CASSLGQGIEKLFF; CDR3 DNA: TGCGCCAGCAGCTTGGGACAGGGTATTGAAAAACTGTTTTTT
clone size: many; J gene: TRBJ2-2; V gene: TRBV3-1; D gene: -; CDR3 protein: CASRSKWGSLNTGELFF; CDR3 DNA: TGTGCCAGCAGATCAAAATGGGGGAGTTTGAACACCGGGGAGCTGTTTTTT
clone size: -; J gene: TRBJ1-2; V gene: TRBV11-3; D gene: -; CDR3 protein: CASSATDSNYGYTF; CDR3 DNA: TGTGCCAGCAGCGCAACGGACAGTAACTATGGCTACACCTTC
clone size: -; J gene: TRBJ2-3; V gene: TRBV11-2; D gene: -; CDR3 protein: CASSLQVGSADTQYF; CDR3 DNA: TGTGCCAGCAGCTTACAGGTGGGGAGCGCAGATACGCAGTATTTT
clone size: many; J gene: TRBJ1-2; V gene: TRBV5-1; D gene: -; CDR3 protein: CASSLGTLGYGYTF; CDR3 DNA: TGCGCCAGCAGCTTGGGAACACTCGGCTATGGCTACACCTTC
clone size: -; J gene: TRBJ2-7; V gene: TRBV19; D gene: -; CDR3 protein: CASSITVQGTYEQYF; CDR3 DNA: TGTGCCAGTAGTATCACAGTTCAGGGGACCTACGAGCAGTACTTC
clone size: many; J gene: TRBJ1-3; V gene: TRBV25-1; D gene: -; CDR3 protein: CATKSSGNTIYF; CDR3 DNA: TGTGCCACCAAGTCCTCTGGAAACACCATATATTTT